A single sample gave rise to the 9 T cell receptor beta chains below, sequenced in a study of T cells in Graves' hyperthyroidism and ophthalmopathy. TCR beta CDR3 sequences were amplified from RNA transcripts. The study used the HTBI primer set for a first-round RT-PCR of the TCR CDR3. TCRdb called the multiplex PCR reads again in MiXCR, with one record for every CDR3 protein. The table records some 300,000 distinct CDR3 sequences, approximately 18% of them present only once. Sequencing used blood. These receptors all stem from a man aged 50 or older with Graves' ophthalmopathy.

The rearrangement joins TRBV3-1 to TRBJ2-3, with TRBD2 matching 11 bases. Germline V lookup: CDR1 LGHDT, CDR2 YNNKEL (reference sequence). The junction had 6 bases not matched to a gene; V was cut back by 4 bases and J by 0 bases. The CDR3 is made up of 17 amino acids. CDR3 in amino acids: CASSRQGLADSTDTQYF. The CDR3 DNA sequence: TGTGCCAGCAGCCGCCAGGGACTAGCGGACAGCACAGATACGCAGTATTTT.

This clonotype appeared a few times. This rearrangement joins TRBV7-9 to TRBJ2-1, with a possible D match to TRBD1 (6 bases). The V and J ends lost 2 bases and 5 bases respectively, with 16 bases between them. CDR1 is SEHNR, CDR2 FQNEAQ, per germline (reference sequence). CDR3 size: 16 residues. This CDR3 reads CASSLIRDILHNEQFF. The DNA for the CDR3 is TGTGCCAGCAGCTTAATTCGGGACATACTTCACAATGAGCAGTTCTTC.

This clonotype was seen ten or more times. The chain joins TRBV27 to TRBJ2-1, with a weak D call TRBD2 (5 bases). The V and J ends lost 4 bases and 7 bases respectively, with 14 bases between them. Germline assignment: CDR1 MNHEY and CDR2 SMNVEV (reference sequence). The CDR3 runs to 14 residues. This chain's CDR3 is CASSWATGTNEQFF. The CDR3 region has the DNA TGTGCCAGCAGTTGGGCGACGGGAACGAATGAGCAGTTCTTC.

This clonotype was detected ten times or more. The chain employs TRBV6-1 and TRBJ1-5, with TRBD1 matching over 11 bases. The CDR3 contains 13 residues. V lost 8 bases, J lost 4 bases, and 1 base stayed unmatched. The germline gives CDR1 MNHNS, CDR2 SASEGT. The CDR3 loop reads CASGQGANQPQHF. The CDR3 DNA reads TGTGCCAGCGGACAGGGGGCGAATCAGCCCCAGCATTTT.

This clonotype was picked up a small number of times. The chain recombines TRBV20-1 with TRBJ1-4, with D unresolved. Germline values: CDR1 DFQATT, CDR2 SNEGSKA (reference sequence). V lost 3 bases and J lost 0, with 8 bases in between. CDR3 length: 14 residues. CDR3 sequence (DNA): TGCAGTGCTAGTTTCCGGTCAACTAATGAAAAACTGTTTTTT. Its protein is CSASFRSTNEKLFF.

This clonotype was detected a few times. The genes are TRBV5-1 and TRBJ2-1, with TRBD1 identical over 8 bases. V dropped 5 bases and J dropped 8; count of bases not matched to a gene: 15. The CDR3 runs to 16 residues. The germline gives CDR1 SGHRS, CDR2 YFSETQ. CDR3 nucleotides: TGCGCCAGCAGTTTCCAGGACAGGGCCCTTCCCCATGAGCAGTTCTTC. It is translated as CASSFQDRALPHEQFF.

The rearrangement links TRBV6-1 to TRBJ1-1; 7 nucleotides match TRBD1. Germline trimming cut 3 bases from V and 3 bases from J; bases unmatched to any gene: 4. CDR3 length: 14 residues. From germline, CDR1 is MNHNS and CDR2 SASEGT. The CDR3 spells CASSETGSDTEAFF. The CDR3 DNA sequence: TGTGCCAGCAGTGAGACAGGGTCCGACACTGAAGCTTTCTTT.

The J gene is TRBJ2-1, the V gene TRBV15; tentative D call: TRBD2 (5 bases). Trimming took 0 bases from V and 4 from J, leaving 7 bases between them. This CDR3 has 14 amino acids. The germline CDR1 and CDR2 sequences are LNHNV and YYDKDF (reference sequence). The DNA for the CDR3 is TGTGCCACCAGCAGAGACAGCGGTTACAATGAGCAGTTCTTC. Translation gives CATSRDSGYNEQFF.

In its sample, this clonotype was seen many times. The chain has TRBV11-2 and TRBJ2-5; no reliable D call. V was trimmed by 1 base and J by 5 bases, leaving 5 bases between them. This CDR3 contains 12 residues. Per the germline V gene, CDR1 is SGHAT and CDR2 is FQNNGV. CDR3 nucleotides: TGTGCCAGCAGCTTAGGTTGGGAGACCCAGTACTTC. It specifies CASSLGWETQYF.